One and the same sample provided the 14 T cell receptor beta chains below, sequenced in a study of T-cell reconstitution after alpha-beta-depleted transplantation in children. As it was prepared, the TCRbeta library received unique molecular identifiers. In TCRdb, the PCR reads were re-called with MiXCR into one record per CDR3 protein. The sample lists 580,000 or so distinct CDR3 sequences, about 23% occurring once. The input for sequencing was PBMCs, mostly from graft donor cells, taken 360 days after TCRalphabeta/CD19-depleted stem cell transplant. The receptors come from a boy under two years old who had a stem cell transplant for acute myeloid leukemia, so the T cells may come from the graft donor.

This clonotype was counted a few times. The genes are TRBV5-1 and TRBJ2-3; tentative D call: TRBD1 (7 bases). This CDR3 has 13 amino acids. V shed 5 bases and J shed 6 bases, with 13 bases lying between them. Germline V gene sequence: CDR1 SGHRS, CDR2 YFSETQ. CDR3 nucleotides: TGCGCCAGCAGATGGCAGGGGGGTGATACGCAGTATTTT. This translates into CASRWQGGDTQYF.

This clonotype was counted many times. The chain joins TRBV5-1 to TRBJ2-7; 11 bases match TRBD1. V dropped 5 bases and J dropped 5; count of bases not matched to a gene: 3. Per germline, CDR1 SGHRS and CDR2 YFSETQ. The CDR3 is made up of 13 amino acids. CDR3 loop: CASRGQGADEQYF. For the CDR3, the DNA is TGCGCCAGCAGAGGACAGGGGGCGGACGAGCAGTACTTC.

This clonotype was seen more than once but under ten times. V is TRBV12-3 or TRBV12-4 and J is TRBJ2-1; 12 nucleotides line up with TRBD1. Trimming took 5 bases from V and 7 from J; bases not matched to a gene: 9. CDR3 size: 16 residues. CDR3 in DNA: TGTGCCAGCAGTCTTCCGGGACAGGGGGCGTCTAATGAGCAGTTCTTC. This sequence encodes CASSLPGQGASNEQFF.

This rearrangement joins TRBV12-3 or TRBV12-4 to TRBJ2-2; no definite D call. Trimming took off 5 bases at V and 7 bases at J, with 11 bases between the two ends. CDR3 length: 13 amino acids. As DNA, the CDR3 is TGTGCCAGCAGTCTATTTGGTGACGGGGAGCTGTTTTTT. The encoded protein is CASSLFGDGELFF.

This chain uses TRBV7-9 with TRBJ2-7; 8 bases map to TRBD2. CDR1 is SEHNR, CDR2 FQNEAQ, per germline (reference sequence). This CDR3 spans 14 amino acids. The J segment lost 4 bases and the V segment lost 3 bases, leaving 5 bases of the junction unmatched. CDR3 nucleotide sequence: TGTGCCAGCAGCTTTGGGACTAGAGCATACGAGCAGTACGTC. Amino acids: CASSFGTRAYEQYV.

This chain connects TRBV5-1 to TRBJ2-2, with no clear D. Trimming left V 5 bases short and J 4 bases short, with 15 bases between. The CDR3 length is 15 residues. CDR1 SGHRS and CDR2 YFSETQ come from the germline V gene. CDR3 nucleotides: TGCGCCAGCAGAGAGAGTCAAGCAGCCACCGGGGAGCTGTTTTTT. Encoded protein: CASRESQAATGELFF.

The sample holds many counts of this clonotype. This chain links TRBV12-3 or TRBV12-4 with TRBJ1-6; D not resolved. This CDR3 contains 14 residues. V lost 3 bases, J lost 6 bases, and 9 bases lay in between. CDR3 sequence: CASSFGKGNSPLHF. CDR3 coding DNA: TGTGCCAGCAGTTTTGGGAAGGGTAATTCACCCCTCCACTTT.

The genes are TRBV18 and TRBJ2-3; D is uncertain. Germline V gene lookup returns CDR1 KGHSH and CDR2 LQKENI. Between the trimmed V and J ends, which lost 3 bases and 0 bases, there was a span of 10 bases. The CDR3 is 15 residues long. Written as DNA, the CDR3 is TGTGCCAGCTCACCGTACGACGCTAGCACAGATACGCAGTATTTT. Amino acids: CASSPYDASTDTQYF.

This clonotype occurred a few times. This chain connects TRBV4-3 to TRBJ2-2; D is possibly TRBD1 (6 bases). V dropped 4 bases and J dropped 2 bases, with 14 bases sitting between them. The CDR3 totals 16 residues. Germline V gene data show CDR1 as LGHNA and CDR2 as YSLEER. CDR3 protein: CASSPRRTANTGELFF. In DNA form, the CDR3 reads TGCGCCAGCAGCCCTCGACGGACAGCTAACACCGGGGAGCTGTTTTTT.

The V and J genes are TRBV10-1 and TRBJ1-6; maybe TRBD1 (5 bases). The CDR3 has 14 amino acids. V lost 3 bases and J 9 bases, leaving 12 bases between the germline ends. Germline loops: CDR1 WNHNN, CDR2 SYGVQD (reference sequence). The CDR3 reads CASSEEGRGSPLHF. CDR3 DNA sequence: TGCGCCAGCAGTGAAGAGGGGAGAGGTTCACCCCTCCACTTT.

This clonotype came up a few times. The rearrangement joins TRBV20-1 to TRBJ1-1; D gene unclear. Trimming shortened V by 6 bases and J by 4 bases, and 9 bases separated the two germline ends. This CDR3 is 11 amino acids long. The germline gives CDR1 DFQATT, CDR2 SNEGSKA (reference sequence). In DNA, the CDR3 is TGCAGTGCGGGAGGGATCACTGAAGCTTTCTTT. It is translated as CSAGGITEAFF.

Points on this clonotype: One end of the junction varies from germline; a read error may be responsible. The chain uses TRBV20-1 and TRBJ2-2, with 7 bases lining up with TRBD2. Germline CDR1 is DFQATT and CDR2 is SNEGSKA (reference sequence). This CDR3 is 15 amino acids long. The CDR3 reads CSASPSGENTGELYF. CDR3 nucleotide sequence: TGCAGTGCTAGCCCTAGCGGCGAGAACACCGGGGAGCTGTATTTT.

The CDR3 DNA reads TGTGCCAGCAGCCTAGCGGAGGGGGTGACCAACGGGGAGCTGTTTTTT. Its protein is CASSLAEGVTNGELFF. The chain uses TRBV11-2 and TRBJ2-2, with D tentatively TRBD2 (7 bases). Trimming took 5 bases from V and 7 from J, leaving 20 bases between them. Germline V gene lookup returns CDR1 SGHAT and CDR2 FQNNGV. This CDR3 contains 16 residues.

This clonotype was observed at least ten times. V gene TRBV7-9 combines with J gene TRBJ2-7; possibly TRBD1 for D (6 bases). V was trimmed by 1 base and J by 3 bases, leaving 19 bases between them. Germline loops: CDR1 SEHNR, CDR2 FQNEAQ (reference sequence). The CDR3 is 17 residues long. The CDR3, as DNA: TGTGCCAGCAGCTTAGGGTGGGCAGGGGCATCGGTCTACGAGCAGTACTTC. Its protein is CASSLGWAGASVYEQYF.